This T cell receptor beta chain was identified during a study of graft-versus-host responses after intestinal transplantation. Study-level information: Transplants given to recipients were multivisceral, liver-intestinal, or isolated intestinal. Uniformly, recipients were administered anti-thymocyte globulin induction with subsequent tacrolimus and steroids for around 3 years. Study-wide results and caveats: Recipient marrow held GvH clones, some first seen in ileum or blood.

The assay was immunoSEQ multiplex PCR, and TCRdb's table has in-frame clones only and misses some. The sample lists some 45,000 clones, roughly 90% seen once, with 3.5% to 5% in the top ten. The CDR3 has 16 amino acids. Germline V lookup: CDR1 SGDLS, CDR2 YYNGEE. The J segment lost 1 base and the V segment lost 0 bases, leaving 2 bases of the junction unmatched. Concerning this clone: Its target is unknown.

Sequences were derived from PBMCs, sampled 524 days after transplant. This TCR came from a human patient who received an intestinal transplant, so some T cells may come from the graft donor. V and J are TRBV9 and TRBJ2-7; 12 nucleotides align to TRBD2. As DNA, the CDR3 is TGTGCCAGCAGCGTAGACGGACTAGCGGGGTCCTACGAGCAGTACTTC. It is translated as CASSVDGLAGSYEQYF. The whole variable domain, filled in from reference TRBV9 and TRBJ2-7, reads DSGVTQTPKHLITATGQRVTLRCSPRSGDLSVYWYQQSLDQGLQFLIQYYNGEERAKGNILERFSAQQFPDLHSELNLSSLELGDSALYFCASSVDGLAGSYEQYFGPGTRLTVT.